The rows below give T cell receptor beta chains drawn from one sample of a study of cytomegalovirus exposure and HLA in healthy donors. Profiling relied on immunoSEQ multiplex PCR, and the TCRdb table lists in-frame clones only, not all of them. This sample has about 64,000 clones, with approximately 90% found just once. The sample comprised PBMCs. These receptors originate from a woman aged 18-29 years in good health and CMV-seronegative. Both conserved end residues are part of each CDR3. The D gene is left open where the match is weak. Size is stated for part of the rows, as once, few or many counts, or as a class when the clone is expanded.

J gene,D gene,clone size,CDR3 length,V gene,CDR3 protein,CDR3 DNA
TRBJ2-7,-,-,14,TRBV5-6,CASRVWAGFHEQYF,TGTGCCAGCAGAGTCTGGGCGGGGTTCCACGAGCAGTACTTC
TRBJ2-1,-,-,11,TRBV29-1,CSVESPGEQFF,TGCAGCGTTGAGAGTCCGGGTGAGCAGTTCTTC
TRBJ2-1,-,-,13,TRBV4-3,CASSPKKHNEQFF,TGCGCCAGCAGCCCGAAGAAGCACAATGAGCAGTTCTTC
TRBJ2-3,-,-,13,TRBV10-1,CASSPGLGDTQYF,TGCGCCAGCAGTCCGGGACTCGGAGATACGCAGTATTTT
TRBJ2-3,-,-,17,TRBV18,CASSHYGTSGTADTQYF,TGTGCCAGCTCACACTACGGCACAAGCGGTACGGCAGATACGCAGTATTTT
TRBJ2-2,-,-,12,TRBV4-2,CASSPYTGELFF,TGTGCCAGCAGCCCTTACACCGGGGAGCTGTTTTTT
TRBJ2-7,TRBD2,-,15,TRBV28,CASSLSGREGEEQYF,TGTGCCAGCAGTTTATCCGGGAGGGAAGGGGAAGAGCAGTACTTC
TRBJ2-5,-,-,14,TRBV7-6,CASSLSDSQETQYF,TGTGCCAGCAGCTTATCTGACAGCCAAGAGACCCAGTACTTC
TRBJ1-2,TRBD1,-,16,TRBV7-9,CASSVITGAANYGYTF,TGTGCCAGCAGCGTTATCACAGGGGCCGCTAACTATGGCTACACCTTC
TRBJ2-1,-,-,14,TRBV5-1,CASSASGFNNEQFF,TGCGCCAGCAGCGCCTCGGGATTTAACAATGAGCAGTTCTTC
TRBJ2-3,-,-,16,TRBV5-1,CASSLGLRDTSDTQYF,TGCGCCAGCAGCTTGGGACTTCGGGACACCTCAGATACGCAGTATTTT
TRBJ2-3,TRBD1,-,14,TRBV19,CASRDRSGTDTQYF,TGTGCCAGTAGGGACAGGTCGGGGACAGATACGCAGTATTTT
TRBJ2-1,TRBD2,-,14,TRBV10-3,CAISEGGRDNEQFF,TGTGCCATCAGTGAAGGCGGGAGGGACAATGAGCAGTTCTTC
TRBJ1-4,-,-,13,TRBV11-2,CASSLGVRGTLFF,TGTGCCAGCAGCTTAGGCGTTAGGGGGACACTGTTTTTT
TRBJ2-7,TRBD2,-,16,TRBV4-3,CASSVNSGSSSYEQYF,TGCGCCAGCAGTGTCAATAGCGGGTCGAGCTCCTACGAGCAGTACTTC
TRBJ2-7,TRBD1,-,16,TRBV6-6,CASRQTPGTGLYEQYF,TGTGCCAGCAGACAAACCCCCGGGACAGGGCTCTACGAGCAGTACTTC
TRBJ2-5,-,-,13,TRBV6-1,CASSPTGMETQYF,TGTGCCAGCAGTCCCACAGGGATGGAGACCCAGTACTTC
TRBJ2-2,-,few,13,TRBV10-3,CAISKGVDGELFF,TGTGCCATCAGTAAAGGGGTGGACGGGGAGCTGTTTTTT
TRBJ2-7,-,-,13,TRBV19,CASRRGRTYEQYF,TGTGCCAGTAGGCGGGGACGGACTTACGAGCAGTACTTC
TRBJ1-2,-,-,13,TRBV7-3,CASSDQGADGYTF,TGTGCCAGCAGCGACCAAGGGGCGGATGGCTACACCTTC
TRBJ2-1,TRBD1,-,17,TRBV7-9,CASSPRQGSPGGYEQFF,TGTGCCAGCAGCCCTAGACAGGGTTCGCCTGGTGGCTATGAGCAGTTCTTC
TRBJ2-7,TRBD2,-,16,TRBV18,CASSPRASGGSYEQYF,TGTGCCAGCTCACCGAGAGCTAGCGGGGGCTCCTACGAGCAGTACTTC
TRBJ2-7,-,-,15,TRBV27,CASSPRLQGTYEQYF,TGTGCCAGCAGTCCCCGACTTCAAGGCACCTACGAGCAGTACTTC
TRBJ2-7,-,-,13,TRBV7-6,CASSLARAYEQYF,TGTGCCAGCAGCTTAGCGAGGGCCTACGAGCAGTACTTC
TRBJ2-3,-,-,15,TRBV7-2,CASSRGGGSTDTQYF,TGTGCCAGCAGCAGAGGGGGTGGGTCCACAGATACGCAGTATTTT
TRBJ2-7,-,-,15,TRBV7-8,CASSLEGLALREQYF,TGTGCCAGCAGCTTAGAGGGGCTGGCCTTAAGGGAGCAGTACTTC
TRBJ1-2,-,-,14,TRBV30,CAWSNIMGQGGYTF,TGTGCCTGGAGCAATATAATGGGGCAGGGGGGCTACACCTTC
TRBJ2-1,TRBD2,few,13,TRBV4-2,CASSRGGYNEQFF,TGTGCCAGCAGCCGCGGGGGCTACAATGAGCAGTTCTTC
TRBJ1-1,-,-,15,TRBV27,CASRVRGHQGGEAFF,TGTGCCAGCAGAGTGCGTGGACACCAAGGCGGTGAAGCTTTCTTT
TRBJ2-7,TRBD1,-,11,TRBV30,CAWGTAYEQYF,TGTGCCTGGGGGACAGCCTACGAGCAGTACTTC
TRBJ1-1,-,-,13,TRBV5-6,CASRITGFTEAFF,TGTGCCAGCAGGATTACAGGGTTTACTGAAGCTTTCTTT
TRBJ2-3,-,-,17,TRBV9,CASSVERRPGGTDTQYF,TGTGCCAGCAGCGTAGAGAGGCGCCCGGGAGGCACAGATACGCAGTATTTT
TRBJ2-5,-,-,14,TRBV29-1,CSVLSSPSGETQYF,TGCAGCGTTCTTTCCTCCCCTAGTGGCGAGACCCAGTACTTC
TRBJ2-1,-,-,13,TRBV29-1,CSVGVISGDEQFF,TGCAGCGTTGGGGTAATCTCCGGAGATGAGCAGTTCTTC
TRBJ1-2,-,once,13,TRBV7-2,CASSSASGYGYTF,TGTGCCAGCAGCTCGGCCTCGGGCTATGGCTACACCTTC
TRBJ2-7,TRBD2,-,14,TRBV7-2,CASSPLAGGAEQYF,TGTGCCAGCAGCCCTCTGGCGGGGGGGGCCGAGCAGTACTTC
TRBJ2-5,-,-,12,TRBV19,CASSTPGKTQYF,TGTGCCAGTAGTACTCCAGGCAAGACCCAGTACTTC
TRBJ2-7,TRBD1,-,15,TRBV2,CASSAWTGASYEQYF,TGTGCCAGCAGTGCATGGACAGGGGCATCCTACGAGCAGTACTTC
TRBJ2-1,TRBD2,-,15,TRBV30,CAWSDLADDLREQFF,TGTGCCTGGAGTGACCTAGCGGACGACCTACGTGAGCAGTTCTTC
TRBJ1-2,TRBD1,-,14,TRBV10-3,CAISGGQGHYGYTF,TGTGCCATCAGTGGGGGACAGGGCCACTATGGCTACACCTTC
TRBJ2-7,-,-,14,TRBV19,CASSLRGATYEQYF,TGTGCCAGTAGTCTCCGGGGGGCCACCTACGAGCAGTACTTC
TRBJ1-2,-,-,15,TRBV7-9,CASSLQTSANYGYTF,TGTGCCAGCAGCTTACAGACTTCAGCTAACTATGGCTACACCTTC
TRBJ2-3,-,-,11,TRBV4-3,CASSNEDTQYF,TGCGCCAGCAGCAATGAGGATACGCAGTATTTT
TRBJ2-5,TRBD1,-,17,TRBV4-1,CASSQPGDRTSLVAQYF,TGCGCCAGCAGCCAACCCGGGGACAGAACGTCCCTTGTGGCCCAGTACTTC
TRBJ2-1,TRBD2,-,16,TRBV6-4,CASSDSPSGSYNEQFF,TGTGCCAGCAGTGACTCTCCTAGCGGCTCCTACAATGAGCAGTTCTTC
TRBJ1-2,-,-,13,TRBV29-1,CSVGLLANYGYTF,TGCAGCGTCGGTCTTCTTGCCAACTATGGCTACACCTTC
TRBJ1-1,TRBD1,once,14,TRBV5-1,CASSPDSGGTEAFF,TGCGCCAGCAGCCCAGACTCAGGGGGCACTGAAGCTTTCTTT
TRBJ2-3,TRBD2,-,16,TRBV11-2,CASSLLGLAGADTQYF,TGTGCCAGCAGCTTATTGGGACTAGCGGGAGCAGATACGCAGTATTTT
TRBJ2-7,-,-,15,TRBV28,CASSLPGTGAYEQYF,TGTGCCAGCAGTTTACCCGGGACGGGGGCCTACGAGCAGTACTTC
TRBJ2-7,TRBD2,-,18,TRBV5-1,CASSLMSGLAGSRDEQYF,TGCGCCAGCAGCTTGATGTCCGGACTAGCGGGAAGTCGCGACGAGCAGTACTTC
TRBJ2-5,TRBD1,-,17,TRBV5-1,CASSFPTPGTGVETQYF,TGCGCCAGCAGCTTTCCCACCCCCGGGACAGGGGTAGAGACCCAGTACTTC
TRBJ2-1,-,-,14,TRBV6-5,CASSYSTEGDEQFF,TGTGCCAGCAGTTACTCGACGGAGGGCGATGAGCAGTTCTTC
TRBJ2-3,TRBD2,once,18,TRBV4-1,CASSQIPGLAETTDTQYF,TGCGCCAGCAGCCAAATCCCGGGACTAGCGGAGACCACAGATACGCAGTATTTT
TRBJ1-2,-,-,15,TRBV19,CASTLTGDRSYGYTF,TGTGCCAGTACCCTAACCGGAGACAGATCTTATGGCTACACCTTC
TRBJ1-1,-,once,15,TRBV6-4,CASRPRETANTEAFF,TGTGCCAGCAGGCCCCGCGAGACAGCCAACACTGAAGCTTTCTTT